This TCR beta chain stems from a study of OX40 agonist ivuxolimab in advanced cancers. Across the whole study: Patients were infused with ivuxolimab every 2 weeks at 0.01 to 10 mg/kg.

Method: immunoSEQ multiplex PCR; TCRdb's copy keeps in-frame clones and lacks some. The profile shows tens of thousands of clones, roughly 89% of them singletons. Study conclusions and caveats: Compared with CD4+, CD8+ T cells on average had more expanded clones. Dose levels from 0.1 to 3.0 mg/kg saw CD4+ and CD8+ blood T cells expand clonally by week 6.

On this clone itself: Its antigen is undetermined.

The CDR3 is 14 residues long. This clonotype originated in an adult with an advanced solid tumor such as melanoma, head and neck, liver or kidney cancer. The material sequenced was CD4+ or CD8+ T cells sorted from blood, taken in a trial of the OX40 agonist ivuxolimab. The gene calls are TRBV21-1 and TRBJ2-7. TRBV21-1 is deemed a pseudogene. The CDR3 DNA reads as TGTGCCAGCAGTATGGTAGGGTATCACTACGAGCAGTACTTC. This codes for CASSMVGYHYEQYF.